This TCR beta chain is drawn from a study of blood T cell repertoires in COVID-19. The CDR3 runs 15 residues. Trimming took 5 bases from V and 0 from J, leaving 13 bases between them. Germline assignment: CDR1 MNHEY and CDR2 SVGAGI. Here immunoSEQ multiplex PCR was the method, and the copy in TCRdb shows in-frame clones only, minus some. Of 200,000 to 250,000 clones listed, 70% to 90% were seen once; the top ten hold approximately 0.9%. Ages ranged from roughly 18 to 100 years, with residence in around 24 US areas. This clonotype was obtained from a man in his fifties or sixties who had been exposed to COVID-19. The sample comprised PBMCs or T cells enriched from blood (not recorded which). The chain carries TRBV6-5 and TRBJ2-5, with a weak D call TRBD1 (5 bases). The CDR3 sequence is CASSRQPWYQETQYF. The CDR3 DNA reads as TGTGCCAGCAGTCGACAGCCTTGGTACCAAGAGACCCAGTACTTC.